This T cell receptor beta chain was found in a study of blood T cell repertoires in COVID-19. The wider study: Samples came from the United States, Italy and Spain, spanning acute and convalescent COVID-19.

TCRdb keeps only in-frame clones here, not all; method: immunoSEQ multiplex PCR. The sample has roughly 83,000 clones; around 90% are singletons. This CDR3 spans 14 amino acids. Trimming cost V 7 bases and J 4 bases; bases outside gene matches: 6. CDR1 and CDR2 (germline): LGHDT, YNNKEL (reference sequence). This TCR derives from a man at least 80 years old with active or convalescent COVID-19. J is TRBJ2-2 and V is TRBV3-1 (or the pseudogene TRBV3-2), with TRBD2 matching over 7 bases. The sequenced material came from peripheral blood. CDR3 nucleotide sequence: TGTGCCAGCAATGGACTAGGTACCACCGGGGAGCTGTTTTTT. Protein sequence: CASNGLGTTGELFF.